Given below is one T cell receptor beta chain in context. Antigen unknown. The data derive from a study of cytomegalovirus exposure and HLA in healthy donors. Turning to the study itself: A preliminary data release comprised 80 million or so unique TCRs obtained from HLA-typed donors. Regarding the study as a whole: Later on, analysis showed that most CMV-associated TCR beta chains appeared to be HLA-restricted. Donor immune exposure was known only as CMV serostatus.

Amplification used 60 Vbeta primers and 13 Jbeta primers. Original processing methods: Tens of millions of unique TCR beta chains, approximately 11 million of them shared, were counted by a later analysis. The table came from immunoSEQ multiplex PCR; TCRdb's copy has only in-frame clones and leaves some out. D and trimming come from the DNA, and the V and J calls and clone size come from that table. Here the sample spans 150,000 to 200,000 clones, about 79% being singletons. This sequence was found in a female donor in good health and CMV-seronegative. Specimen: PBMCs.

DNA of the CDR3: TGTGCCAGCAGCTTAGGCGGGAGCGCGACCCAGTACTTC. This encodes CASSLGGSATQYF. The chain links TRBV7-2 to TRBJ2-5, with TRBD2 matching over 7 bases. Germline lookup yields CDR1 SGHTA and CDR2 FQGNSA. The CDR3 has 13 amino acids. The V gene end was trimmed by 1 base and the J gene end by 7 bases; junction bases not matched to a gene: 3. Complete variable domain (other parts from reference TRBV7-2 and TRBJ2-5): GAGVSQSPSNKVTEKGKDVELRCDPISGHTALYWYRQSLGQGLEFLIYFQGNSAPDKSGLPSDRFSAERTGGSVSTLTIQRTQQEDSAVYLCASSLGGSATQYFGPGTRLLVL.